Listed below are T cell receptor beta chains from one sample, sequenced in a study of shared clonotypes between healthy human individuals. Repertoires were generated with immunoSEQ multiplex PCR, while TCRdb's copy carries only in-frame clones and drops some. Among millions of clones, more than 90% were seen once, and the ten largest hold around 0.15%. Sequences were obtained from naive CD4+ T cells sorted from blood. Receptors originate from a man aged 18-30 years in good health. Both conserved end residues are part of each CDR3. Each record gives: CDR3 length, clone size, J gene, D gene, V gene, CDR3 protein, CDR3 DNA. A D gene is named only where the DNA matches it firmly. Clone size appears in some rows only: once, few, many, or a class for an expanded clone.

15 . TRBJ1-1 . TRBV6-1 CASSARGGQNTEAFF TGTGCCAGCAGTGCCCGGGGGGGGCAGAACACTGAAGCTTTCTTT
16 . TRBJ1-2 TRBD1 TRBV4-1 CASTRRDRDGVGDYTF TGCGCCAGCACGCGCCGGGACAGGGATGGAGTCGGCGACTACACCTTC
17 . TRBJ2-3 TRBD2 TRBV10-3 CAISAIVASGSTDTQYF TGTGCCATCAGTGCGATTGTAGCTAGCGGGAGTACAGATACGCAGTATTTT
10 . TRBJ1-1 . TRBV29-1 CSVSNTEAFF TGCAGCGTTAGCAACACTGAAGCTTTCTTT
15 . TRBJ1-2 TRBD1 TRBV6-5 CASRPEIDRDHGYTF TGTGCCAGCAGACCTGAGATAGACAGGGACCATGGCTACACCTTC
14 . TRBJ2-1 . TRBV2 CASSASGFYNEQFF TGTGCCAGCAGTGCGAGCGGTTTCTACAATGAGCAGTTCTTC
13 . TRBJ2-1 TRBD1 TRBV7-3 CASSWTGGYEQFF TGTGCCAGCAGCTGGACAGGGGGCTATGAGCAGTTCTTC
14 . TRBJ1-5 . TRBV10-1 CASTRDKRNQPQHF TGCGCCAGCACGCGGGACAAAAGAAATCAGCCCCAGCATTTT
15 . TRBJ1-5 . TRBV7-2 CASSAQGFPNQPQHF TGTGCCAGCAGCGCCCAGGGGTTTCCCAATCAGCCCCAGCATTTT
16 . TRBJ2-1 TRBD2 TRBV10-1 CASSESIGTSGNEQFF TGCGCCAGCAGTGAGTCGATCGGGACTAGCGGCAATGAGCAGTTCTTC
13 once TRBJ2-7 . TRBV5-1 CASSLEQLREQYF TGCGCCAGCAGCTTGGAACAGCTTCGGGAGCAGTACTTC
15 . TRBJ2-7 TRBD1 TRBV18 CASSPRTGNSYEQYF TGTGCCAGCTCACCCCGGACAGGAAACTCCTACGAGCAGTACTTC
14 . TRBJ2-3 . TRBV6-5 CASSRGRGTDTQYF TGTGCCAGCAGTCGGGGGAGGGGGACAGATACGCAGTATTTT
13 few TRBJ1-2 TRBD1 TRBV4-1 CASSRGGGGGYTF TGCGCCAGCAGCCGCGGAGGGGGCGGAGGCTACACCTTC
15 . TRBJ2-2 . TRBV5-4 CASSLDTGISGELFF TGTGCCAGCAGCTTGGACACAGGGATCTCCGGGGAGCTGTTTTTT
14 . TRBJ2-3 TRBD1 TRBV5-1 CASSLGQGFDTQYF TGCGCCAGCAGCCTGGGACAGGGGTTCGATACGCAGTATTTT
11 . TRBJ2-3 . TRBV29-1 CSGTATDTQYF TGCAGCGGGACGGCGACAGATACGCAGTATTTT
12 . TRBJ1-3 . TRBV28 CASSFGGQAIYF TGTGCCAGCAGTTTTGGGGGGCAGGCCATATATTTT
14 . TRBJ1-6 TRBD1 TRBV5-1 CASSRDRANSPLHF TGCGCCAGCAGCCGCGACAGGGCAAATTCACCCCTCCACTTT
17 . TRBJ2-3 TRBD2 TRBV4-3 CASSQYSGGGGTDTQYF TGCGCCAGCAGCCAATACTCGGGAGGCGGGGGCACAGATACGCAGTATTTT
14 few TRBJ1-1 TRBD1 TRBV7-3 CASSLGQGNTEAFF TGTGCCAGCAGCTTGGGACAGGGGAACACTGAAGCTTTCTTT
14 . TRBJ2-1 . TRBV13 CATRRGRARDEQFF TGTGCCACCCGTAGGGGGAGGGCCAGGGATGAGCAGTTCTTC
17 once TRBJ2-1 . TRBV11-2 CASIRKSRDPGGNEQFF TGTGCCAGCATCCGGAAATCGAGGGATCCTGGGGGCAATGAGCAGTTCTTC
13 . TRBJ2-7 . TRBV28 CASSPRKGGEQYF TGTGCCAGCAGTCCGCGCAAGGGGGGCGAGCAGTACTTC
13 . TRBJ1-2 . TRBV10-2 CASSSQGSGGYTF TGCGCCAGCAGCTCCCAGGGAAGCGGTGGCTACACCTTC
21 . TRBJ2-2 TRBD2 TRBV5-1 CASSLGRGRLAGGPGTGELFF TGCGCCAGCAGCTTGGGAAGGGGGCGGTTAGCGGGAGGGCCCGGCACCGGGGAGCTGTTTTTT
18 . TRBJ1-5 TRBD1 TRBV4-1 CASSSGADRAYSNQPQHF TGCGCCAGCAGCTCAGGAGCCGACAGGGCTTATAGCAATCAGCCCCAGCATTTT
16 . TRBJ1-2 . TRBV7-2 CASSPLGGQSSYGYTF TGTGCCAGCAGCCCCCTGGGAGGACAATCTTCCTATGGCTACACCTTC
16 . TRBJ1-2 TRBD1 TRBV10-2 CASRGGTVDLAWGYTF TGCGCCAGCAGGGGCGGGACAGTGGATTTGGCCTGGGGCTACACCTTC
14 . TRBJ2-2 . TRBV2 CASRDQAPTGELFF TGTGCCAGCAGGGACCAGGCTCCAACCGGGGAGCTGTTTTTT
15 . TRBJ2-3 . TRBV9 CASSDRSSSTDTQYF TGTGCCAGCAGCGACAGGTCCTCTAGCACAGATACGCAGTATTTT
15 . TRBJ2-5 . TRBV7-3 CASSLGYGGVETQYF TGTGCCAGCAGCTTAGGTTACGGGGGAGTAGAGACCCAGTACTTC
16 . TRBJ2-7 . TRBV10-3 CAISESWAGGGGEQYF TGTGCCATCAGTGAGTCGTGGGCAGGAGGTGGCGGGGAGCAGTACTTC
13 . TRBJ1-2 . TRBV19 CASSVPTNYGYTF TGTGCCAGTAGTGTTCCGACAAACTATGGCTACACCTTC
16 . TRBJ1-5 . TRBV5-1 CASSPAGANSNQPQHF TGCGCCAGCAGCCCGGCGGGGGCCAATAGCAATCAGCCCCAGCATTTT
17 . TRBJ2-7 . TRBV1 CTTRSWTSGTISYEQYF TGCACCACCCGAAGTTGGACTAGCGGGACGATCTCCTACGAGCAGTACTTC
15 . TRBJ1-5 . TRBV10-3 CAISESKQGDQPQHF TGTGCCATCAGTGAGTCGAAGCAGGGTGATCAGCCCCAGCATTTT
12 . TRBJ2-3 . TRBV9 CASSVSGDTQYF TGTGCCAGCAGCGTGTCAGGAGATACGCAGTATTTT
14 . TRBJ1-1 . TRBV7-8 CASSSRRMNTEAFF TGTGCCAGCAGCTCACGACGGATGAACACTGAAGCTTTCTTT
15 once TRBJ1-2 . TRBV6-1 CASSTSGRGSYGYTF TGTGCCAGCAGTACCTCGGGAAGGGGTAGCTATGGCTACACCTTC
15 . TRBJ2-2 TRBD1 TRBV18 CASSRGQGVAGELFF TGTGCCAGCTCACGGGGACAGGGAGTCGCCGGGGAGCTGTTTTTT
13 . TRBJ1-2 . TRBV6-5 CASSPRSGYGYTF TGTGCCAGCAGTCCCCGAAGCGGCTATGGCTACACCTTC
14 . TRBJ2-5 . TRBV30 CAWSVRGVQETQYF TGTGCCTGGAGTGTACGGGGCGTACAAGAGACCCAGTACTTC
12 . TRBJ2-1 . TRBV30 CAWSIAWIEQFF TGTGCCTGGAGTATAGCGTGGATTGAGCAGTTCTTC
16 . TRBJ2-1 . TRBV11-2 CASSLDRASLLSEQFF TGTGCCAGCAGCTTAGATCGGGCTAGTCTCTTAAGTGAGCAGTTCTTC
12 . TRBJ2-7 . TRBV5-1 CASSLGIAEQYF TGCGCCAGCAGCTTGGGTATAGCCGAGCAGTACTTC
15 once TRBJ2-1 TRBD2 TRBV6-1 CASSPESGRYNEQFF TGTGCCAGCAGCCCCGAGAGCGGGAGATACAATGAGCAGTTCTTC
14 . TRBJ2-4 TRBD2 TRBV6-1 CASIGSGRGNIQYF TGTGCCAGCATAGGTAGCGGGAGGGGAAACATTCAGTACTTC
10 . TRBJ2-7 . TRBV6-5 CASGSYEQYF TGTGCCAGCGGGTCCTACGAGCAGTACTTC
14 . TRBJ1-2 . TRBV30 CAWSVLYSGNGYTF TGTGCCTGGAGTGTCCTATATTCGGGGAATGGCTACACCTTC
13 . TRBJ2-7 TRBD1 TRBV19 CASSDRALLQQYF TGTGCCAGTAGTGACAGGGCCCTCCTGCAGCAGTACTTC
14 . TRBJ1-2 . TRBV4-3 CASSQETGKGGYTF TGCGCCAGCAGCCAAGAAACAGGGAAGGGAGGCTACACCTTC
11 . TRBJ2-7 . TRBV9 CASGGEYEQYF TGTGCCAGCGGGGGCGAATACGAGCAGTACTTC
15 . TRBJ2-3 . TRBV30 CAWSVTPYGTDTQYF TGTGCCTGGAGTGTGACTCCTTACGGCACAGATACGCAGTATTTT
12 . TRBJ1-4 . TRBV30 CAWSNRGEKLFF TGTGCCTGGAGTAATCGGGGGGAAAAACTGTTTTTT
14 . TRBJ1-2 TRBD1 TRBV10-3 CAISSGQGEGGYTF TGTGCCATCAGTTCCGGACAGGGGGAAGGTGGCTACACCTTC
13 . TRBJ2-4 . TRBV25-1 CASSEWAKNIQYF TGTGCCAGCAGTGAATGGGCCAAAAACATTCAGTACTTC